This passage covers 4 T cell receptor beta chains from one sample sequenced in a study of response to subunit inactivated influenza vaccine. In TCRdb, the RT-PCR reads were re-called with MiXCR into one record per CDR3 protein. Counted here are roughly 500,000 distinct CDR3 sequences, roughly 27% occurring once; the ten biggest clones make up 1.9%. Sequenced here: CD4+ T cells sorted from PBMCs, sampled roughly 5 days after vaccination. All receptors derive from a man aged 45 to 65 who received an inactivated influenza vaccine.

This clonotype was picked up a small number of times. This rearrangement joins TRBV4-2 to TRBJ2-1, with D possibly being TRBD1 or TRBD2 (6 bases each). Per germline, CDR1 LGHNA and CDR2 YNFKEQ. The V end lost 0 bases, the J end lost 4 bases, and 13 bases lay between the germline ends. The CDR3 has 16 residues. The CDR3 DNA sequence: TGTGCCAGCAGCCAAGAGGGGGCGGGGAATTACAATGAGCAGTTCTTC. Translation gives CASSQEGAGNYNEQFF.

This clonotype was seen a handful of times. This rearrangement joins TRBV29-1 to TRBJ1-1; no clear D gene. CDR1 is SQVTM, CDR2 ANQGSEA, per germline. The CDR3 totals 10 residues. Deletions cut 7 bases from V and 0 bases from J, with 3 bases between. The CDR3 DNA sequence: TGCAGCGCTTTGAACACTGAAGCTTTCTTT. Translating gives CSALNTEAFF.

The gene calls are TRBV5-1 and TRBJ2-1, with 13 bases matching TRBD2. After removal of 5 bases from V and 6 bases from J, the junction contained 5 bases not matched to a gene. Germline CDR1 and CDR2: SGHRS and YFSETQ. This CDR3 comprises 15 residues. For the CDR3, the DNA is TGCGCCAGCAGGATGGGACTAGCGGGACTCAATGAGCAGTTCTTC. Translation: CASRMGLAGLNEQFF.

This clonotype was counted between two and nine times. The V call is TRBV5-1, the J call TRBJ2-3; 12 positions match TRBD2. Germline V gene lookup returns CDR1 SGHRS and CDR2 YFSETQ. V dropped 4 bases and J dropped 4; count of bases not matched to a gene: 13. The length of the CDR3 is 18 residues. The CDR3 reads CASSQRLAGVTLSDTQYF. CDR3 sequence (DNA): TGCGCCAGCAGCCAAAGACTAGCGGGGGTGACTCTATCAGATACGCAGTATTTT. The full variable domain, its missing parts supplied by reference TRBV5-1 and TRBJ2-3, is KAGVTQTPRYLIKTRGQQVTLSCSPISGHRSVSWYQQTPGQGLQFLFEYFSETQRNKGNFPGRFSGRQFSNSRSEMNVSTLELGDSALYLCASSQRLAGVTLSDTQYFGPGTRLTVL.